This TCR beta chain was profiled in a study of shared clonotypes between healthy human individuals. V was shortened by 5 bases and J by 5 bases, with 16 bases between the two germline ends. The length of the CDR3 is 15 residues. Germline V gives CDR1 SGHTA, CDR2 FQGNSA. The repertoire was sequenced with immunoSEQ multiplex PCR; TCRdb's copy has only in-frame clones and lacks some. The sample consists of 1,500,000 or so clones, 96% of them appearing once. This clone was found once. Specimen: naive CD4+ T cells sorted from blood. This sample's subset: CD45RA+ positively selected. This clonotype originated in a young man in good health. The chain has TRBV7-2 and TRBJ2-1; D perhaps matches TRBD2 (6 bases). The CDR3 region is CASSPRPIADNEQFF. For the CDR3, the DNA is TGTGCCAGCAGCCCTCGGCCAATAGCGGACAATGAGCAGTTCTTC.